This TCR beta chain was found in a study of blood T cell repertoires in COVID-19. V lost 4 bases to trimming and J lost 10 bases, with 20 bases between them. Germline V gene sequence: CDR1 MNHEY, CDR2 SVGAGI. The CDR3 loop spans 15 amino acids. Per the original data handling: It was from reference gene primer amplification that nucleated cell counts were estimated. This table comes from immunoSEQ multiplex PCR, and its TCRdb copy is limited to in-frame clones, with some not included. The V and J calls and clone size come from that table; D and trimming were worked out from the DNA. This sample has about 170,000 clones, with roughly 91% found just once.

The sequencing input was peripheral blood. The clonotype was recovered from a man between 50 and 59 years old who had recovered from COVID-19. The rearrangement uses TRBV6-5 and TRBJ1-5; D not resolved. CDR3 sequence reads: CASSFRTVTLSPQHF. The CDR3 DNA reads TGTGCCAGCAGTTTTCGGACTGTTACGCTTTCCCCCCAGCATTTT.